Below are 25 T cell receptor beta chains sequenced from a single sample in a study of human T cells and chemical hapten exposure. Specified time point: patch test 1, 2 weeks after DPC sensitization. Treatment: therapeutic diphenylcyclopropenone sensitization with weekly scalp DPC. In TCRdb, the RACE reads were re-called with MiXCR into one record per CDR3 protein. The sample shows about 340,000 distinct CDR3 sequences, roughly 6.9% of them seen only once. The sample in question was whole blood, obtained in connection with sensitization to the hapten diphenylcyclopropenone (DPC). Receptors originate from a woman under 30 with alopecia areata. Some clones in this sample may be carry-over from other donors' samples.

This clonotype was seen ten or more times. V is TRBV7-2 and J is TRBJ2-1; no clear D. Germline CDR1 SGHTA, CDR2 FQGNSA. The V end was cut by 2 bases, the J end by 7 bases, with 6 bases between. This CDR3 spans 12 amino acids. CDR3 loop: CASSLQLNEQFF. The CDR3 bases are TGTGCCAGCAGCTTACAGTTAAATGAGCAGTTCTTC.

The V call is TRBV2, the J call TRBJ2-5; TRBD2 might be the D (7 bases). Germline-derived CDR1 and CDR2 are SNHLY and FYNNEI. V was cut by 2 bases and J by 1 base, with 11 bases left in between. The CDR3 sequence is 15 residues long. The CDR3 DNA reads TGTGCCAGCAGTGAAAGGCGGGGGCCCCAAGAGACCCAGTACTTC. This codes for CASSERRGPQETQYF.

V and J are TRBV10-3 and TRBJ2-7; the match to TRBD2 covers 7 bases. The germline CDR1 and CDR2 sequences are ENHRY and SYGVKD. This CDR3 contains 15 residues. The ends lost 3 bases at V and 6 bases at J; junction bases unmatched: 11. DNA of the CDR3: TGTGCCATCAGTGATGGTGGCGGGGGAAGGACCGAGCAGTACTTC. Translated, it gives CAISDGGGGRTEQYF.

The sample holds many counts of this clonotype. This sequence joins TRBV7-9 and TRBJ1-1; the D is unclear. The CDR3 covers 12 residues. With 5 bases removed from V and 6 bases from J, the gap between germline ends came to 10 bases. Germline CDR1 is SEHNR and CDR2 is FQNEAQ (reference sequence). CDR3 loop: CASSAAQSEAFF. CDR3 DNA: TGTGCCAGCAGCGCCGCGCAGTCTGAAGCTTTCTTT.

With respect to this clonotype: One base away lies a much larger clone, so this may be a sequencing read error. The V gene is TRBV5-1, the J gene TRBJ2-5; D possibly uses TRBD1 or TRBD2 (5 bases each). Trimming pared 4 bases from V and 2 bases from J, leaving 21 bases between. CDR1 is SGHRS, CDR2 YFSETQ, per germline. The CDR3 length is 17 residues. In nucleotides, the CDR3 is TGCGCCAGCAGCCTAGACGGGACGCACCACTGGCAAGAGACCCAGTACTTC. It is translated as CASSLDGTHHWQETQYF.

The V gene is TRBV5-5, the J gene TRBJ1-2, with D possibly matching TRBD1 (6 bases). The CDR3 is made up of 15 amino acids. The V end lost 0 bases, the J end lost 2 bases, and 11 bases lay between the germline ends. Germline CDR1 reads SGHKS; CDR2 reads YYEKEE (reference sequence). The DNA for the CDR3 is TGTGCCAGCAGCTTGGCGGCAGGGGAAAACTATGGCTACACCTTC. Residues: CASSLAAGENYGYTF.

A few counts support this clonotype. V is TRBV5-1 and J is TRBJ2-7; D uncertain. Germline V CDR1 and CDR2: SGHRS, YFSETQ. V was pared by 2 bases and J by 3 bases, with 12 bases between. This CDR3 contains 14 residues. CDR3 sequence: CASSLGWAGYEQYF. DNA for the CDR3: TGCGCCAGCAGCTTAGGTTGGGCTGGCTACGAGCAGTACTTC.

This clonotype has just a few counts. The chain couples TRBV21-1 to TRBJ1-2; TRBD1 was called by the table and not checked on the DNA. TRBV21-1 constitutes a pseudogene. The CDR3 has 15 residues. The CDR3, as DNA: TGTGCCAGCACCCATCTTGGGGGCCGCGCCGATGGCTACACCTTC. Its protein is CASTHLGGRADGYTF.

V and J are TRBV2 and TRBJ1-2; D might be TRBD1 (5 bases). Trimming cost V 3 bases and J 7 bases, with 15 bases left between them. In germline, CDR1 is SNHLY, CDR2 FYNNEI. This CDR3 is 14 amino acids long. CDR3 region: CASSERGSGSGYTF. The CDR3 nucleotides are TGTGCCAGCAGTGAGAGGGGCTCAGGGAGTGGCTACACCTTC.

V and J are TRBV6-5 and TRBJ1-1, with 8 bases matching TRBD1. V was clipped by 6 bases and J by 3 bases; unmatched bases: 6. The germline gives CDR1 MNHEY, CDR2 SVGAGI. CDR3 length: 14 amino acids. The DNA of the CDR3 is TGTGCCAGCAGACGGACAGGGTATGACACTGAAGCTTTCTTT. Its protein product is CASRRTGYDTEAFF.

This clonotype was picked up many times. The V and J genes are TRBV2 and TRBJ1-2; TRBD1 agrees at 7 bases. CDR1 is SNHLY, CDR2 FYNNEI, per germline. The V gene end was trimmed by 8 bases and the J gene end by 3 bases; junction bases not matched to a gene: 9. The CDR3 contains 14 residues. In DNA, the CDR3 is TGTGCCAGCGGAATCCAGGGGGTCCACTATGGCTACACCTTC. Its translation is CASGIQGVHYGYTF.

V and J are TRBV15 and TRBJ2-2, with 8 bases lining up with TRBD1. Trimming cost V 6 bases and J 4 bases; bases outside gene matches: 10. This CDR3 is 16 amino acids long. CDR1 and CDR2 (germline): LNHNV, YYDKDF (reference sequence). CDR3 protein: CATRQPGTGSTGELFF. CDR3 sequence (DNA): TGTGCCACCAGACAACCTGGGACAGGTAGCACCGGGGAGCTGTTTTTT.

This clonotype has a handful of counts. This chain connects TRBV12-3 or TRBV12-4 to TRBJ2-2; TRBD1 agrees at 8 bases. CDR3 length: 14 amino acids. With V trimmed by 6 bases and J by 6 bases, 6 bases remained unmatched. The CDR3 region has the DNA TGTGCCAGCAGCAGGGGGCAGATGGCCGGGGAGCTGTTTTTT. Translated: CASSRGQMAGELFF.

This clonotype was seen a few times. V gene TRBV20-1 combines with J gene TRBJ2-7, with D possibly being TRBD1 (6 bases). Germline assignment: CDR1 DFQATT and CDR2 SNEGSKA (reference sequence). The CDR3 sequence is 14 residues long. V lost 4 bases to trimming and J lost 2 bases, with 15 bases between them. In nucleotides, the CDR3 is TGCAGTGCTATTTCAGGGGAACCTGCCTACGAGCAGTACTTC. Translation: CSAISGEPAYEQYF.

The rearrangement links TRBV5-6 to TRBJ1-2; D might be TRBD1 (5 bases). CDR1 and CDR2 from the germline V gene are SGHDT and YYEEEE. V gave up 4 bases and J gave up 4 bases, with 17 bases separating them. This CDR3 comprises 15 residues. CDR3 sequence: CASSAGTYLPYGYTF. CDR3 sequence (DNA): TGTGCCAGCAGCGCGGGGACCTACTTACCCTATGGCTACACCTTC.

This clonotype was counted between two and nine times. This sequence joins TRBV9 and TRBJ2-1, with 8 bases lining up with TRBD1. The junction had 14 bases not matched to a gene; V was cut back by 4 bases and J by 8 bases. Per germline, CDR1 SGDLS and CDR2 YYNGEE. This CDR3 spans 16 amino acids. The CDR3 nucleotides are TGTGCCAGCAGCTCCAGTCGGACAGGGAGAATGCATGAGCAGTTCTTC. Its translation is CASSSSRTGRMHEQFF.

This clonotype appeared a few times. This rearrangement joins TRBV6-5 to TRBJ2-2; maybe TRBD1 (6 bases). Germline V gene lookup returns CDR1 MNHEY and CDR2 SVGAGI. V lost 2 bases, J lost 6 bases, and 13 bases lay in between. The CDR3 runs to 15 residues. CDR3: CASSYDDRPAGELFF. The CDR3 bases are TGTGCCAGCAGTTACGATGACAGGCCCGCCGGGGAGCTGTTTTTT.

This clonotype showed up just a few times. This rearrangement joins TRBV12-3 or TRBV12-4 to TRBJ2-3; D remains ambiguous. The length of the CDR3 is 14 residues. Trimming cost V 1 base and J 2 bases, with 7 bases left between them. The CDR3 loop is CASSLGVTTDTQYF. CDR3 coding DNA: TGTGCCAGCAGTTTAGGCGTGACCACAGATACGCAGTATTTT.

This clonotype was detected ten times or more. The chain joins TRBV6-2 or TRBV6-3 to TRBJ2-5, with D perhaps matching TRBD2 (5 bases). The germline CDR1 and CDR2 sequences are MNHEY and SVGEGT. V lost 5 bases and J 1 base, leaving 8 bases between the germline ends. The CDR3 is 13 amino acids. The CDR3 spells CASSRLLQETQYF. The DNA for the CDR3 is TGTGCCAGCAGTAGACTACTCCAAGAGACCCAGTACTTC.

Many counts were recorded for this clonotype. V gene TRBV29-1 combines with J gene TRBJ2-2; no firm D call. This CDR3 has 15 residues. Looked up from germline, CDR1 is SQVTM and CDR2 is ANQGSEA. The germline V and J ends were trimmed by 5 bases and 0 bases, with 13 bases remaining between them. CDR3 amino acids: CSVRGPISNTGELFF. The CDR3 nucleotides read TGCAGCGTTCGCGGACCTATCTCGAACACCGGGGAGCTGTTTTTT.

The rearrangement uses TRBV2 and TRBJ1-5; TRBD1 agrees at 9 bases. With V trimmed by 1 base and J by 4 bases, 8 bases remained unmatched. Germline assignment: CDR1 SNHLY and CDR2 FYNNEI. CDR3 length equals 17 residues. CDR3 in DNA: TGTGCCAGCAGTGAAGAAGGGGGGACAGGGATAAATCAGCCCCAGCATTTT. Protein: CASSEEGGTGINQPQHF.

In its sample, this clonotype was seen many times. The chain employs TRBV3-1 and TRBJ1-5; D is unclear. This CDR3 is built from 17 residues. The germline V gene encodes CDR1 LGHDT and CDR2 YNNKEL (reference sequence). V was clipped by 1 base and J by 0 bases, with 13 bases between them. The CDR3 DNA sequence: TGTGCCAGCAGCCAAGGAATTCAGACTACTAGCAATCAGCCCCAGCATTTT. Residues: CASSQGIQTTSNQPQHF. Full variable domain (remainder filled in from reference TRBV3-1 and TRBJ1-5): DTAVSQTPKYLVTQMGNDKSIKCEQNLGHDTMYWYKQDSKKFLKIMFSYNNKELIINETVPNRFSPKSPDKAHLNLHINSLELGDSAVYFCASSQGIQTTSNQPQHFGDGTRLSIL.

The genes are TRBV9 and TRBJ1-1, with D possibly matching TRBD1 (5 bases). Trimming removed 1 base at V and 6 bases at J, with 13 bases between. Germline CDR1 reads SGDLS; CDR2 reads YYNGEE. The CDR3 runs 14 residues. The CDR3 bases are TGTGCCAGCAGCGTAAACGAGGGGAAATCTGAAGCTTTCTTT. Translating it yields CASSVNEGKSEAFF.

This clonotype was found a few times. At one boundary the junction diverges from the germline segment, which might be a read error. This chain connects TRBV2 to TRBJ2-1; possibly TRBD1 for D (6 bases). Per germline, CDR1 SNHLY and CDR2 FYNNEI. The CDR3 is 11 amino acids. CDR3 in amino acids: CASQDSYGQLF. CDR3 in DNA: TGTGCCAGCCAGGACAGTTACGGACAACTCTTC.

The rearrangement links TRBV28 to TRBJ1-2; weak D call: TRBD1 (6 bases). This CDR3 region has 15 residues. Trimming left V 3 bases short and J 8 bases short, with 19 bases between. Germline CDR1 reads MDHEN; CDR2 reads SYDVKM. The CDR3 DNA follows: TGTGCCAGCAGTTTCGGCTCGGGGGCAGGATCGGGCTACACCTTC. Translating it yields CASSFGSGAGSGYTF.